Listed here are 24 T cell receptor beta chains from one sample, sequenced in a study of cytomegalovirus exposure and HLA in healthy donors. TCRdb keeps only in-frame clones here, not all; method: immunoSEQ multiplex PCR. This sample yields 150,000 to 200,000 clones, of which around four fifths are seen a single time; 2% to 2.5% belongs to the top ten. Sequencing was performed on PBMCs. The receptor set was obtained from a man younger than 40 in good health and CMV-seropositive.

This clone occurred once. CDR3 bases: TGTGCCAGCAGTGACCTTGCAGGGGGAGTGACAGATACGCAGTATTTT. Translating gives CASSDLAGGVTDTQYF. This rearrangement joins TRBV2 to TRBJ2-3, with 7 bases aligning to TRBD1. This CDR3 has 16 residues. Trimming at V came to 3 bases and at J to 3 bases, leaving 9 bases not matched to a gene. Germline values: CDR1 SNHLY, CDR2 FYNNEI.

This clone showed up just a few times. The V call is TRBV7-3, the J call TRBJ2-7, with D unresolved. Trimming removed 2 bases at V and 0 bases at J, with 5 bases between. CDR1 is SGHTA and CDR2 is FQGTGA in the germline V gene. This CDR3 has 13 amino acids. CDR3 protein: CASSLSRSYEQYF. The CDR3 nucleotides are TGTGCCAGCAGCTTATCTCGCTCCTACGAGCAGTACTTC.

V usage is TRBV27 and J usage is TRBJ2-7; D possibly corresponds to TRBD2 (5 bases). The CDR3 length is 13 residues. Germline assignment: CDR1 MNHEY and CDR2 SMNVEV (reference sequence). V shed 8 bases and J shed 7 bases, with 18 bases lying between them. The CDR3 nucleotides read TGTGCCAGCCGAAACCTAGGAGGCGGGGAGCAGTACTTC. This encodes CASRNLGGGEQYF.

This chain links TRBV7-2 with TRBJ1-1; 8 bases fit TRBD1. Unmatched junction bases numbered 8, after V lost 5 bases and J lost 6 bases. The CDR3 contains 14 residues. Germline values: CDR1 SGHTA, CDR2 FQGNSA. The CDR3 DNA sequence: TGTGCCAGCAGCCACGGACAGGGTGGTTCTGAAGCTTTCTTT. The encoded protein is CASSHGQGGSEAFF. The whole variable domain, remainder taken from reference TRBV7-2 and TRBJ1-1, is GAGVSQSPSNKVTEKGKDVELRCDPISGHTALYWYRQSLGQGLEFLIYFQGNSAPDKSGLPSDRFSAERTGGSVSTLTIQRTQQEDSAVYLCASSHGQGGSEAFFGQGTRLTVV.

The CDR3 DNA reads as TGTGCCGGCATGGTGACTGCGAACACCGGGGAGCTGTTTTTT. Amino acid sequence: CAGMVTANTGELFF. The V gene is TRBV7-8, the J gene TRBJ2-2; unclear D gene. Germline V gene lookup returns CDR1 SGHVS and CDR2 FQNEAQ. Between the trimmed V and J ends, which lost 11 bases and 0 bases, there was a span of 13 bases. The CDR3 has 14 residues. Supplemented by reference TRBV7-8 and TRBJ2-2, the full variable domain reads GAGVSQSPRYKVAKRGQDVALRCDPISGHVSLFWYQQALGQGPEFLTYFQNEAQLDKSGLPSDRFFAERPEGSVSTLKIQRTQQEDSAVYLCAGMVTANTGELFFGEGSRLTVL.

The gene calls are TRBV7-2 and TRBJ2-1; 12 bases match TRBD2. This CDR3 contains 16 residues. Unmatched junction bases numbered 9, after V lost 5 bases and J lost 7 bases. Looked up from germline, CDR1 is SGHTA and CDR2 is FQGNSA. CDR3 bases: TGTGCCAGCAGCCCCTACCCCGGGACTAGCGGGAATGAGCAGTTCTTC. Translation: CASSPYPGTSGNEQFF.

This chain connects TRBV5-6 to TRBJ1-6; D remains unclear. The CDR3 totals 16 residues. CDR1 is SGHDT, CDR2 YYEEEE, per germline. V dropped 2 bases and J dropped 6 bases, with 15 bases sitting between them. The CDR3: CASSFRPERSNSPLHF. The CDR3 DNA reads as TGTGCCAGCAGCTTCCGGCCGGAACGGAGTAATTCACCCCTCCACTTT.

The CDR3 sequence is CSAREGGRNQPQHF. The CDR3 nucleotides are TGCAGCGCTCGCGAGGGGGGGCGGAATCAGCCCCAGCATTTT. The genes are TRBV29-1 and TRBJ1-5, with D maybe TRBD1 (6 bases). Germline loops: CDR1 SQVTM, CDR2 ANQGSEA. Trimming took off 7 bases at V and 4 bases at J, with 17 bases between the two ends. The CDR3 sequence is 14 residues long.

The chain employs TRBV7-6 and TRBJ2-1; 9 nucleotides agree with TRBD2. The CDR3 loop spans 15 amino acids. After removal of 2 bases from V and 5 bases from J, the junction contained 4 bases not matched to a gene. The germline CDR1 and CDR2 sequences are SGHVS and FNYEAQ. The chain's CDR3 is CASSLLGGGDNEQFF. CDR3 coding DNA: TGTGCCAGCAGCTTATTGGGCGGGGGGGACAATGAGCAGTTCTTC.

The chain employs TRBV4-3 and TRBJ2-1, with 7 nucleotides matching TRBD2. Germline CDR1 LGHNA, CDR2 YSLEER. Trimming took 1 base from V and 10 from J; bases not matched to a gene: 4. This CDR3 is 13 amino acids long. The CDR3 sequence: CASSQGGSGEQFF. CDR3 DNA sequence: TGCGCCAGCAGCCAAGGGGGTAGCGGGGAGCAGTTCTTC.

The rearrangement uses TRBV7-2 and TRBJ2-7; TRBD2 matches 10 bases. The germline CDR1 and CDR2 sequences are SGHTA and FQGNSA. The CDR3 extends over 14 amino acids. V shed 5 bases and J 6 bases; nucleotides not matched to a gene: 7. The CDR3 here is CASSLSGGALEQYF. The CDR3 nucleotides read TGTGCCAGCAGCCTAAGCGGGGGGGCCCTCGAGCAGTACTTC.

The chain combines TRBV4-2 with TRBJ2-3, with TRBD2 matching over 10 bases. J gave up 0 bases and V 1 base, and 4 bases lay outside the gene matches. The CDR3 is 17 residues long. Germline CDR1 reads LGHNA; CDR2 reads YNFKEQ. In DNA form, the CDR3 reads TGTGCCAGCAGCCAAGTTCTAGCGGGGGATAGCACAGATACGCAGTATTTT. Protein sequence: CASSQVLAGDSTDTQYF.

V and J are TRBV6-5 and TRBJ1-1, with D tentatively TRBD1 (6 bases). Germline V gives CDR1 MNHEY, CDR2 SVGAGI. Trimming removed 0 bases at V and 2 bases at J, with 7 bases between. The CDR3 covers 14 residues. The CDR3 nucleotides are TGTGCCAGCAGTTACTCAGGGACAAACACTGAAGCTTTCTTT. Protein product: CASSYSGTNTEAFF.

A single count supports this clone. V is TRBV9 and J is TRBJ2-1, with 10 bases lining up with TRBD1. The V gene end was trimmed by 4 bases and the J gene end by 3 bases; junction bases not matched to a gene: 7. The CDR3 contains 16 residues. The germline V gene encodes CDR1 SGDLS and CDR2 YYNGEE. Here the CDR3 DNA reads TGTGCCAGCAGCTTCCTGGGACAGGGGAACTACAATGAGCAGTTCTTC. It encodes CASSFLGQGNYNEQFF.

The chain links TRBV7-8 to TRBJ1-2; 7 bases map to TRBD1. V lost 2 bases and J lost 6; bases outside the gene matches: 3. CDR3 length: 13 residues. Germline V gene lookup returns CDR1 SGHVS and CDR2 FQNEAQ. The DNA for the CDR3 is TGTGCCAGCAGCTTAAGGGGGCGAGATGGCTACACCTTC. Encoded protein: CASSLRGRDGYTF.

The rearrangement uses TRBV28 and TRBJ2-5; 7 nucleotides line up with TRBD1. V gave up 5 bases and J gave up 3 bases; unmatched junction bases: 6. The V gene's germline CDR1 is MDHEN and CDR2 SYDVKM. The CDR3 length is 14 residues. For the CDR3, the DNA is TGTGCCAGCAGTCAGGACAGGCCCGAAGAGACCCAGTACTTC. This sequence encodes CASSQDRPEETQYF.

CDR3 coding DNA: TGTGCCAGCAGCGAAGACATTGGAGGGGTGGATGGCTACACCTTC. It translates to CASSEDIGGVDGYTF. This chain uses TRBV9 with TRBJ1-2, with D possibly matching TRBD1 (5 bases). Germline CDR1 SGDLS, CDR2 YYNGEE. Trimming took 3 bases from V and 6 from J, leaving 18 bases between them. The CDR3 length is 15 residues.

This clone has just a few counts. The rearrangement uses TRBV7-9 and TRBJ1-1; 11 nucleotides match TRBD1. This CDR3 region has 15 residues. The ends lost 8 bases at V and 3 bases at J; junction bases unmatched: 8. CDR1 is SEHNR and CDR2 is FQNEAQ in the germline V gene (reference sequence). The CDR3 DNA follows: TGTGCCAGCTCCGGGACAGGGGGATTGGACACTGAAGCTTTCTTT. Residues: CASSGTGGLDTEAFF.

This clone was picked up a small number of times. The chain recombines TRBV4-2 with TRBJ2-7, with 10 bases that match TRBD2. The CDR3 runs to 16 residues. From germline, CDR1 is LGHNA and CDR2 YNFKEQ. The V segment lost 0 bases and the J segment 2 bases; nucleotides outside the gene matches: 4. This CDR3 is CASSQESSGGTYEQYF. CDR3 nucleotides: TGTGCCAGCAGCCAAGAGTCTAGCGGGGGAACCTACGAGCAGTACTTC.

This clone is a singleton in its sample. The chain recombines TRBV7-6 with TRBJ2-3; 11 nucleotides agree with TRBD2. Germline V lookup: CDR1 SGHVS, CDR2 FNYEAQ. V lost 5 bases to trimming and J lost 1 base; unmatched junction nucleotides: 8. The length of the CDR3 is 17 residues. The CDR3 loop is CASSPWGTSGGTDTQYF. The DNA of the CDR3 is TGTGCCAGCAGCCCCTGGGGGACTAGCGGTGGCACAGATACGCAGTATTTT.

This clone has a single count. In nucleotides, the CDR3 is TGTGCCAGCAGCTCCACAAGTTTACCCAACAATGAGCAGTTCTTC. Protein product: CASSSTSLPNNEQFF. This rearrangement joins TRBV14 to TRBJ2-1, with D unclear. Per the germline V gene, CDR1 is SGHDN and CDR2 is FVKESK. The V gene lost 5 bases and the J gene lost 5 bases, with 16 bases spanning the gap. The CDR3 consists of 15 residues.

This chain joins TRBV6-1 and TRBJ2-7; a possible D gene is TRBD1 (6 bases). Germline lookup yields CDR1 MNHNS and CDR2 SASEGT. Trimming cost V 1 base and J 3 bases, with 13 bases left between them. The CDR3 has 15 residues. Here the CDR3 DNA reads TGTGCCAGCAGTGAAGTGGGGACACCATTCTACGAGCAGTACTTC. It codes for CASSEVGTPFYEQYF.

The CDR3 reads CASSAGQWAAQETQYF. In DNA form, the CDR3 reads TGTGCCAGCAGCGCGGGACAGTGGGCTGCTCAAGAGACCCAGTACTTC. This rearrangement joins TRBV9 to TRBJ2-5, with 7 bases matching TRBD1. CDR3 size: 16 residues. Losses at the gene ends were 3 bases for V and 2 bases for J; bases not matched to a gene: 10. Germline-derived CDR1 and CDR2 are SGDLS and YYNGEE.

The chain carries TRBV19 and TRBJ2-5, with D perhaps TRBD2 (5 bases). Germline V gene lookup returns CDR1 LNHDA and CDR2 SQIVND (reference sequence). Trimming took 3 bases from V and 7 from J, leaving 21 bases between them. The CDR3 totals 16 residues. Here the CDR3 reads CASSIVGGPTKGTQYF. The CDR3 region has the DNA TGTGCCAGTAGTATTGTAGGAGGACCGACCAAGGGGACCCAGTACTTC. Together with reference TRBV19 and TRBJ2-5, the CDR3 gives the full variable domain: DGGITQSPKYLFRKEGQNVTLSCEQNLNHDAMYWYRQDPGQGLRLIYYSQIVNDFQKGDIAEGYSVSREKKESFPLTVTSAQKNPTAFYLCASSIVGGPTKGTQYFGPGTRLLVL.